This T cell receptor beta chain derives from a study of blood T cell repertoires in COVID-19. Sequenced by immunoSEQ multiplex PCR; TCRdb stores in-frame clones only, minus some. The profile shows some 330,000 clones, around 83% of them singletons. Sequenced: PBMCs or T cells enriched from blood (not recorded which). The receptor was derived from a woman between 45 and 60 years old who had recovered from COVID-19.

CDR3 residues: CASSLEGRVGYEQYF. The CDR3 nucleotides are TGTGCCAGCAGCTTGGAGGGGCGTGTGGGCTACGAGCAGTACTTC. The V and J genes are TRBV5-8 and TRBJ2-7; perhaps TRBD1 as D (5 bases). CDR3 length: 15 residues. Germline assignment: CDR1 SGHTS and CDR2 YDEGEE. Trimming removed 0 bases from V and 3 bases from J, with 13 bases in between.